The 7 T cell receptor beta chains presented below share a single source sample, sequenced in a study of blood T cell repertoires in COVID-19. Method: immunoSEQ multiplex PCR; TCRdb's copy keeps in-frame clones and lacks some. Altogether about 170,000 clones are present, about four fifths being singletons, with the ten largest covering about 2.6%. Sequences were obtained from peripheral blood. The source is a human donor with acute or convalescent COVID-19. The donor label of this sample is uncertain.

This clone showed up just once. J is TRBJ2-3 and V is TRBV19; D perhaps matches TRBD2 (6 bases). The length of the CDR3 is 17 residues. Germline-derived CDR1 and CDR2 are LNHDA and SQIVND (reference sequence). The V end was cut by 5 bases, the J end by 1 base, with 19 bases between. CDR3 DNA: TGTGCCAGTAGTGCTAGTGAGGGGACTTTTCGCACAGATACGCAGTATTTT. It codes for CASSASEGTFRTDTQYF.

V and J are TRBV5-6 and TRBJ1-5; tentatively, D is TRBD1 (5 bases). Between the trimmed V and J ends, which lost 3 bases and 0 bases, there was a span of 19 bases. CDR1 is SGHDT, CDR2 YYEEEE, per germline. The CDR3 is 18 amino acids. In DNA form, the CDR3 reads TGTGCCAGCAGCTCATTAAAGACGGGGGGAAGTAGCAATCAGCCCCAGCATTTT. Encoded protein: CASSSLKTGGSSNQPQHF. Full variable domain (missing parts from reference TRBV5-6 and TRBJ1-5): DAGVTQSPTHLIKTRGQQVTLRCSPKSGHDTVSWYQQALGQGPQFIFQYYEEEERQRGNFPDRFSGHQFPNYSSELNVNALLLGDSALYLCASSSLKTGGSSNQPQHFGDGTRLSIL.

The J gene is TRBJ1-3, the V gene TRBV3-1 (or the pseudogene TRBV3-2); tentatively, D is TRBD1 (6 bases). V was trimmed by 2 bases and J by 1 base, leaving 15 bases between them. Germline loops: CDR1 LGHDT, CDR2 YNNKEL (reference sequence). This CDR3 region has 17 residues. CDR3 nucleotide sequence: TGTGCCAGCAGCCAACGACCGCAGGGGAGATCTGGAAACACCATATATTTT. Amino acids: CASSQRPQGRSGNTIYF.

The DNA of the CDR3 is TGTGCCAGTACCCCCCGGACTAGCGGGATATGGACCGGGGAGCTGTTTTTT. This gives the protein CASTPRTSGIWTGELFF. V and J are TRBV19 and TRBJ2-2, with TRBD2 identical over 12 bases. Germline CDR1 and CDR2: LNHDA and SQIVND (reference sequence). V trimming: 7 bases; J trimming: 5 bases; junction bases outside the gene matches: 11. This CDR3 spans 17 amino acids.

V and J are TRBV5-1 and TRBJ2-3, with TRBD2 matching 8 bases. The CDR3 sequence is 14 residues long. Per the germline V gene, CDR1 is SGHRS and CDR2 is YFSETQ. The V and J ends lost 4 bases and 5 bases, in that order; junction bases with no gene match: 6. The CDR3 bases are TGCGCCAGCAGCCTACAGACTAGCGAAGATACGCAGTATTTT. Protein sequence: CASSLQTSEDTQYF.

Concerning this clone: The identical CDR3 is also encoded by other nucleotide sequences in the sample. V and J are TRBV12-3 or TRBV12-4 and TRBJ1-1; D possibly corresponds to TRBD1 (6 bases). Trimming took 3 bases from V and 3 from J, leaving 8 bases between them. The CDR3 is 13 residues long. CDR3 nucleotides: TGTGCCAGCAGTTTGACAGGCTACACTGAAGCTTTCTTT. This translates into CASSLTGYTEAFF.

CDR3 sequence: CAWTGGGNQPQHF. Written as DNA, the CDR3 is TGTGCCTGGACAGGGGGCGGCAATCAGCCCCAGCATTTT. The V and J genes are TRBV30 and TRBJ1-5; TRBD1 agrees at 8 bases. CDR1 and CDR2 from the germline V gene are GTSNPN and SVGIG (reference sequence). The CDR3 length is 13 residues. With V trimmed by 4 bases and J by 2 bases, 1 base remained unmatched.